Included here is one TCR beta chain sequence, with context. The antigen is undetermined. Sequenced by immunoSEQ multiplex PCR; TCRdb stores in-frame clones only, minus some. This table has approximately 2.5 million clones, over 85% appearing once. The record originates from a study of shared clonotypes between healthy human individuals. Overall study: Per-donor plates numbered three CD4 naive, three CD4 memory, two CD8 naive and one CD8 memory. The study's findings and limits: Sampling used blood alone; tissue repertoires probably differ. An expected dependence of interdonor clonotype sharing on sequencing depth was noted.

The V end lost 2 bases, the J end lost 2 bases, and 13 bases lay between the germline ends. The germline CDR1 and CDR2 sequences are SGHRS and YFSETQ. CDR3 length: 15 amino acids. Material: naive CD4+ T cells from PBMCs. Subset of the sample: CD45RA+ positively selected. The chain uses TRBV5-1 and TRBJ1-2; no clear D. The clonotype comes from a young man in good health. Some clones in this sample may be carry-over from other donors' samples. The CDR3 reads CASSLIPAANYGYTF. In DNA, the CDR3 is TGCGCCAGCAGCTTAATCCCGGCAGCCAACTATGGCTACACCTTC.